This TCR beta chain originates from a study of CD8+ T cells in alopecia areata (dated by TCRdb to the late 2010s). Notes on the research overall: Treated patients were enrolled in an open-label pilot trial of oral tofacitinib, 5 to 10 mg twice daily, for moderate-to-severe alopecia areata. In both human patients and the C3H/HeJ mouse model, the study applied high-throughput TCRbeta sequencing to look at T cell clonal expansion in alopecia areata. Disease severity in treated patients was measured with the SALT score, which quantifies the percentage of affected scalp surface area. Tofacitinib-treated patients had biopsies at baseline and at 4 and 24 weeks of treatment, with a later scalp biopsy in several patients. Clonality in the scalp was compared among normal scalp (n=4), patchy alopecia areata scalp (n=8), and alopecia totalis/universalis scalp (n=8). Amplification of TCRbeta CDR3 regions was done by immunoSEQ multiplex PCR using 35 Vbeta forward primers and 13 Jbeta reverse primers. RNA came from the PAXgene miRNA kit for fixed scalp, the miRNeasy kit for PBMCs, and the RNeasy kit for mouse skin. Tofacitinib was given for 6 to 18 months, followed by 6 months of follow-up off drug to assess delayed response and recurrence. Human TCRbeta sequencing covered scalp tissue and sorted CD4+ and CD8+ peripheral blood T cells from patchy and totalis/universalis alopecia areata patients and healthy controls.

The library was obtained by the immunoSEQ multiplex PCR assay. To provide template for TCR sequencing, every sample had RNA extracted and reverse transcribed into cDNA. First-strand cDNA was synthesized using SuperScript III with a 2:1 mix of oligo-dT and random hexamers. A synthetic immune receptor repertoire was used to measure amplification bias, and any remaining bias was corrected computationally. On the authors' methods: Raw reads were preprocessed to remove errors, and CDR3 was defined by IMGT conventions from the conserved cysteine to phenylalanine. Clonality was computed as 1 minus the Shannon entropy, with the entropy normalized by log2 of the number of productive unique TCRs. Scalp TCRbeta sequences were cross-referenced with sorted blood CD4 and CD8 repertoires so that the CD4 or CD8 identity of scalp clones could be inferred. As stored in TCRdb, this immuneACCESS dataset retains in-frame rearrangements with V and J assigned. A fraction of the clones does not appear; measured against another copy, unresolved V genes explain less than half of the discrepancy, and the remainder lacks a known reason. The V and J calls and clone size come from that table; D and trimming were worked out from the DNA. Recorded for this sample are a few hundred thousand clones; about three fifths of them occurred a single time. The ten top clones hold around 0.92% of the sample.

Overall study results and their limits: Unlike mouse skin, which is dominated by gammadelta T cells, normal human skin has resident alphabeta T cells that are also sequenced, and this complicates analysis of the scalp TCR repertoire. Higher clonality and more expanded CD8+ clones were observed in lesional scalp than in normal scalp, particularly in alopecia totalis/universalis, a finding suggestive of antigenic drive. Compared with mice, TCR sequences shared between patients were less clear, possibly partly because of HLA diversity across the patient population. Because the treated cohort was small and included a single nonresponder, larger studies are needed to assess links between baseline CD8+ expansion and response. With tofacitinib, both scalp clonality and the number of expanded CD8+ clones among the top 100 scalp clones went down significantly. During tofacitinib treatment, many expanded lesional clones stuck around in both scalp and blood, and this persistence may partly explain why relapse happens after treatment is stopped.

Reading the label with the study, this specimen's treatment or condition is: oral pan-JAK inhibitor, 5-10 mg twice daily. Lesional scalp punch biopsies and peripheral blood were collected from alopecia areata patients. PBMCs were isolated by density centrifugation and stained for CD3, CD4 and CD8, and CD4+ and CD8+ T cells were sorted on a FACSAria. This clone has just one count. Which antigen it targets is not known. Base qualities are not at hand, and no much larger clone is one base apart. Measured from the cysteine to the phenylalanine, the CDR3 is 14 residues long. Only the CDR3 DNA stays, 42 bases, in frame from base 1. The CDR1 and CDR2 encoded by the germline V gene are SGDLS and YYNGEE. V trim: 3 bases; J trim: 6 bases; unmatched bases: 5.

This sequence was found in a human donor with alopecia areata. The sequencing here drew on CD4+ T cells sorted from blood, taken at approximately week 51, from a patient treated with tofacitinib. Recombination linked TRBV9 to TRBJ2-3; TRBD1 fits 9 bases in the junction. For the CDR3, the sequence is CASSAGQGQDTQYF. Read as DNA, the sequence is TGTGCCAGCAGCGCGGGACAGGGTCAGGATACGCAGTATTTT. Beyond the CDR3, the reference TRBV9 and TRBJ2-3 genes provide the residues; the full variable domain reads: DSGVTQTPKHLITATGQRVTLRCSPRSGDLSVYWYQQSLDQGLQFLIQYYNGEERAKGNILERFSAQQFPDLHSELNLSSLELGDSALYFCASSAGQGQDTQYFGPGTRLTVL.